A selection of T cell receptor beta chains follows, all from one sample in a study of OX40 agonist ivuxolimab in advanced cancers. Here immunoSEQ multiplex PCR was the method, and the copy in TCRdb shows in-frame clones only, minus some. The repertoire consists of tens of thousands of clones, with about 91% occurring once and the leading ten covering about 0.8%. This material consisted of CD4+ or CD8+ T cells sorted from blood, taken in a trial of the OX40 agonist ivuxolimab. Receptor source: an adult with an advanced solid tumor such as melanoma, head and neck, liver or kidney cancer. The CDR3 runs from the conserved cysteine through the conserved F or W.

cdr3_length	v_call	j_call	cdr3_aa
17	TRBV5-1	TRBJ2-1	CASSFGGGTSGRAEQFF
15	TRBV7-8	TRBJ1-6	CASSLEWALTSPLHF
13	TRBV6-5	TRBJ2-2	CASTVAGTGELFF
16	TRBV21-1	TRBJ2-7	CASSKDPGTLVYEQYF
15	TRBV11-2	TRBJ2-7	CASSFSGTEAYEQYF
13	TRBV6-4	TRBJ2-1	CATRGLGGDEQFF
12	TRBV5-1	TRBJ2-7	CASTNVGSEQYF
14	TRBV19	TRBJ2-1	CASRQPSRSYEQFF
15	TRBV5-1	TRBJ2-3	CASSGGRPGTDTQYF
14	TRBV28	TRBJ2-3	CASSVLGISDTQYF
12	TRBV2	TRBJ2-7	CASRPASYEQYF
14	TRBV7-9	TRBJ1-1	CASSLARPDAGAFF
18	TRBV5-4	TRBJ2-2	CASSLGGAKHMNTGELFF
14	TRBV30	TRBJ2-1	CAWTLGLIQGEQFF
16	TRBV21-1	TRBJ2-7	CASSMSGLPNSYEQYF
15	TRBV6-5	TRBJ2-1	CAVRLSGGRSGEQFF
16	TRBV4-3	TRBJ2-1	CASSQGTQREGQGQFF
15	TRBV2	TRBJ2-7	CASSEGIAGAYEQYF
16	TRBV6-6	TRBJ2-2	CASSYLGWYDTGELFF
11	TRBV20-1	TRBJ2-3	CSARVTDTQYF
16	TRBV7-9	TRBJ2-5	CASSFIPGRGGETQYF
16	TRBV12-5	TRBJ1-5	CASGQKDRAETQPQHF
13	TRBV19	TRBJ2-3	CASRLAETDTQYF
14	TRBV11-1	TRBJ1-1	CASSLDSSVREAFF
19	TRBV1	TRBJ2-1	CTSSFGQTSGLDSYNEQFF
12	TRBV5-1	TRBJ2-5	CASTDSSETQYF
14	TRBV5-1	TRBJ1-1	CASSLRGMNTEAFF
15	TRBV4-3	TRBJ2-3	CARYGSQQSTDTQYF
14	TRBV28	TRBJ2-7	CASSLGGGAYEQYF
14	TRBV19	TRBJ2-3	CASRGGTSTDTQYF
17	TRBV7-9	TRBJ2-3	CASSLNPGRGSTDTQYF
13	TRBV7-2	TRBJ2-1	CASSSDPLNEQFF
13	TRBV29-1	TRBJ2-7	CSVAGTNNYEQYF
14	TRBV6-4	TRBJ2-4	CASSESGGSNIQYF
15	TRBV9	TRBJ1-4	CASSVGDRAGEKLFF
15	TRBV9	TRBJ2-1	CASTSGSASYNEQFF
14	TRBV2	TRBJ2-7	CASSEQGTSYEQYF
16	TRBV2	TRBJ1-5	CASRDFGQVSNQPQHF
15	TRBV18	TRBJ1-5	CASSPQGNSNQPQHF
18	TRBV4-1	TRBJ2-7	CASSQEGTTHSLPYEQYF
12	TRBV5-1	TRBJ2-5	CASSARRETQYF
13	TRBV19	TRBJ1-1	CASSIQMNTEAFF
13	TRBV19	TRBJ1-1	CASRDRGKAEAFF
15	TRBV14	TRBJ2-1	CASSQASGSWNEQFF
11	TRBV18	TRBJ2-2	CASSFTGELFF
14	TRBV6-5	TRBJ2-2	CASEGLYNTGELFF
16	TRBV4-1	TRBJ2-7	CASSQEQNRRSYEQYF
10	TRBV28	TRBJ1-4	CATHNEKLFF
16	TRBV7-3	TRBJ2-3	CASSLRPSGTGDTQYF
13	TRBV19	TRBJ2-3	CASSMPTSGSRFF
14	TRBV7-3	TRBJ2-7	CASSPTRDSYEQYF
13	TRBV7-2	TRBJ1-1	CASSLTENTEAFF
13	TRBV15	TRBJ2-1	CATSRDRNNEQFF
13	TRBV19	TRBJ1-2	CASSQSGGFGYTF